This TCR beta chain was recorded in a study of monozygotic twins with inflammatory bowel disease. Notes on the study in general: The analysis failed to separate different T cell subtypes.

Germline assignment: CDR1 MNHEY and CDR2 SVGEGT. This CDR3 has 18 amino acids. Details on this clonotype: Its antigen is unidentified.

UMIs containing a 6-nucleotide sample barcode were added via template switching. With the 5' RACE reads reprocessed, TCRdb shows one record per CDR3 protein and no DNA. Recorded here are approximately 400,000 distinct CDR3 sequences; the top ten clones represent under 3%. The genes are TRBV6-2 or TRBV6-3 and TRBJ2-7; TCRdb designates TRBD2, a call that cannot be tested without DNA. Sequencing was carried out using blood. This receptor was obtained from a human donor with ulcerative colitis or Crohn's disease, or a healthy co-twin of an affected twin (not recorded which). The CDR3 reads CASSYSRRSGSGSYEQYF.